This T cell receptor (beta chain) was sequenced in a study of blood T cell repertoires in COVID-19. Trimming removed 0 bases at V and 0 bases at J, with 9 bases between. The CDR3 spans 15 residues. Germline V gene lookup returns CDR1 SGDLS and CDR2 YYNGEE. This table comes from immunoSEQ multiplex PCR, and its TCRdb copy is limited to in-frame clones, with some not included. The data contain about 200,000 clones, around 84% of them singletons. The sequence was collected from a woman at least 80 years old with acute or convalescent COVID-19. The genes are TRBV9 and TRBJ1-1, with D hard to call. Source material: peripheral blood. The CDR3 protein is CASSVAGELNTEAFF. As DNA, the CDR3 is TGTGCCAGCAGCGTAGCTGGAGAATTGAACACTGAAGCTTTCTTT.